This TCR beta chain was found in a study of T cell responses to AZD1222 COVID-19 vaccine. On this clone: What it binds is unknown.

With 1 base clipped from V and 6 bases from J, the junction kept 2 bases outside the gene matches. The CDR3 sequence is 13 residues long. Germline CDR1 and CDR2: SGHTA and FQGNSA. General study findings and limits: Reportedly, close to half of spike-specific TCRs are directed against unmutated variant regions. Spike-wide vaccine-associated CD4 TCRs dominated at 160-218 and 743-854. Donors were mostly white British, more females; clonal diversity possibly underestimated. Repertoires were sampled only after the peak T cell response.

Clones were sequenced by immunoSEQ multiplex PCR, and TCRdb holds only the in-frame ones, with some missing. The table lists more than 95,000 clones, about 89% of them singletons, with less than 4% in the top ten. V is TRBV7-2 and J is TRBJ1-2; 7 positions match TRBD1. This specimen consisted of peripheral blood, obtained 28 days after the second dose of the MenACWY control vaccine. This sequence was found in an adult who received the MenACWY meningococcal vaccine as a control. CDR3 nucleotide sequence: TGTGCCAGCAGCTTAGACAGGGGAAATGGCTACACCTTC. Protein product: CASSLDRGNGYTF.